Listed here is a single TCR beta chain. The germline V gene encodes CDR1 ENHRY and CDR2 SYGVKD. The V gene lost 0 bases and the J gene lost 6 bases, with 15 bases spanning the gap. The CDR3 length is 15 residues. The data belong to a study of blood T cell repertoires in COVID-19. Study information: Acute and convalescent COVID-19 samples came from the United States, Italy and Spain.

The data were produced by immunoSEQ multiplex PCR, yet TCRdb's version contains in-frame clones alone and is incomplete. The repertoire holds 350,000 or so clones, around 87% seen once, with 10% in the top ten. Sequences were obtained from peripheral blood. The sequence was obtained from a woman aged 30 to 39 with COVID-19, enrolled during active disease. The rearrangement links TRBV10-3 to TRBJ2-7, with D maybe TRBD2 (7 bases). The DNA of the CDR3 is TGTGCCATCAGTGAGTCCTCTGGGGGGGCCTTCGAGCAGTACTTC. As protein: CAISESSGGAFEQYF.